This is a list of T cell receptor beta chains from one sample in a study of blood T cell repertoires in COVID-19. Repertoires were generated with immunoSEQ multiplex PCR, while TCRdb's copy carries only in-frame clones and drops some. The sample carries over 100,000 clones, more than 75% recorded once. The specimen sequenced was peripheral blood. The receptors shown here come from a man between 65 and 80 years old with acute or convalescent COVID-19. The CDR3 runs from the conserved cysteine through the conserved F or W. D genes are given only for firm matches. Rows give clone size only sometimes, using once, few, many, or a class for an expanded clone.

TRBJ2-7 TRBD1 NA TRBV11-1 TGTGCCAGCAGCTTAGCGGGGACAGGGGGCCCCTACGAGCAGTACTTC CASSLAGTGGPYEQYF
TRBJ1-2 TRBD1 NA TRBV6-5 TGTGCCAGCAGTTGGGACAGATATGGCTACACCTTC CASSWDRYGYTF
TRBJ2-1 TRBD2 NA TRBV3-1/TRBV3-2 TGTGCCAGCAGCCAAATAGCGGGCTCCTACAATGAGCAGTTCTTC CASSQIAGSYNEQFF
TRBJ2-4 TRBD2 NA TRBV28 TGTGCCAGCAGTTTGACTAGCGGGGGACTAGCCAAAAACATTCAGTACTTC CASSLTSGGLAKNIQYF
TRBJ2-3 NA NA TRBV10-3 TGTGCCATCAGGGACTCAGGGGTCGATACGCAGTATTTT CAIRDSGVDTQYF
TRBJ2-1 NA NA TRBV28 TGTGCCAGCAACCTGGGGGGAGTTATTTATGAGCAGTTCTTC CASNLGGVIYEQFF
TRBJ2-7 TRBD2 NA TRBV9 TGTGCCAGCAGCCTCCGCGGGGGAAGGGAGCAGTACTTC CASSLRGGREQYF
TRBJ1-5 NA NA TRBV3-1/TRBV3-2 TGTGCCAGCAGCCAAGGTGGGCGTGGAAGCAATCAGCCCCAGCATTTT CASSQGGRGSNQPQHF
TRBJ1-2 NA NA TRBV28 TGTGCCAGCAGCGGAGGGTATGGCTACACCTTC CASSGGYGYTF
TRBJ2-3 TRBD2 few TRBV10-3 TGTGCCATCAGTGAGTCCAGCGGGGCGTATACGCAGTATTTT CAISESSGAYTQYF
TRBJ1-2 NA NA TRBV5-1 TGCGCCAGCAGCTTGGACGGGGAGGGCTACACCTTC CASSLDGEGYTF
TRBJ2-6 TRBD1 NA TRBV13 TGTGCCAGCAGCACTCGGACAGGGGCCGGGGCCAACGTCCTGACTTTC CASSTRTGAGANVLTF
TRBJ1-6 TRBD1 NA TRBV4-2 TGTGCCAGCAGCCCAGGAGGGGGCGATTCACCCCTCCACTTT CASSPGGGDSPLHF
TRBJ2-7 TRBD1 NA TRBV7-9 TGTGCCAGCAGTTACGGGACAGGCAGCTCCTACGAGCAGTACTTC CASSYGTGSSYEQYF
TRBJ1-2 TRBD1 once TRBV6-5 TGTGCCACCATCGGGACAGGGGTGATCGTCTATGGCTACACCTTC CATIGTGVIVYGYTF
TRBJ2-7 TRBD1 NA TRBV6-1 TGTGCCAGCTTGGGGACAGGGTTCGGCTACGAGCAGTACTTC CASLGTGFGYEQYF
TRBJ1-6 NA once TRBV4-2 TGTGCCAGCAGCCGAAGGCCCACAGGGCAAAATAATTCACCCCTCCACTTT CASSRRPTGQNNSPLHF
TRBJ2-1 NA NA TRBV5-4 TGTGCCAGCAGCTTGGAGACTCTAAATGAGCAGTTCTTC CASSLETLNEQFF
TRBJ1-3 NA NA TRBV21-1 TGTGCCAGCAGCAAAGACTTGGGACAGGGGTCACATTCTGGAAACACCATATATTTT CASSKDLGQGSHSGNTIYF
TRBJ2-5 TRBD2 NA TRBV6-5 TGTGCCAGCAACGGACTAGCGGCCCGCCAAGAGACCCAGTACTTC CASNGLAARQETQYF
TRBJ2-7 NA NA TRBV2 TGTGCCAGCAGTGAATCCTACTACGAGCAGTACTTC CASSESYYEQYF
TRBJ2-7 NA NA TRBV18 TGTGCCAGCTCACCACCAGGCTCCGGGACCTACGAGCAGTACTTC CASSPPGSGTYEQYF
TRBJ2-6 NA NA TRBV6-5 TGTGCAACAGAATCCTCTGGGGCCAACGTCCTGACTTTC CATESSGANVLTF
TRBJ2-7 TRBD1 NA TRBV5-1 TGCGCCAGCAGCTTGGGACAGGGGGCTTTGGACGAGCAGTACTTC CASSLGQGALDEQYF
TRBJ2-4 TRBD1 NA TRBV5-1 TGCGCCAGCAGCTTAGGACAGGGCCGGAAAAACATTCAGTACTTC CASSLGQGRKNIQYF
TRBJ2-1 NA NA TRBV29-1 TGCAGCGCCCAACGGACAGCGATTGTGGGTGAGCAGTTCTTC CSAQRTAIVGEQFF
TRBJ2-2 TRBD2 NA TRBV14 TGTGCCAGCAGCCAACGATACCACATGAAACCGGGACTAGGCGAGAACACCGGGGAGCTGTTTTTT CASSQRYHMKPGLGENTGELFF
TRBJ2-1 NA few TRBV11-2 TGTGCCAGCAGCTTAGGCGAGAATGAGCAGTTCTTC CASSLGENEQFF
TRBJ1-3 NA few TRBV9 TGTGCCAGCAGCATTGGAGGGCTCCGGAACACCATATATTTT CASSIGGLRNTIYF
TRBJ1-4 TRBD1 NA TRBV5-1 TGCGCCAGCAGCTTGAACCGGGACAGGGGGCCCAATACTAATGAAAAACTGTTTTTT CASSLNRDRGPNTNEKLFF
TRBJ2-5 NA NA TRBV6-6 TGTGCCAGCAGTTACATGGCGGCGGCGGGGGAGACCCAGTACTTC CASSYMAAAGETQYF
TRBJ2-2 NA few TRBV5-1 TGCGCCAGCAGCTTTGGAGTCCGACCTTTAGCCGGGGAGCTGTTTTTT CASSFGVRPLAGELFF
TRBJ1-6 NA NA TRBV19 TGTGCCAGTAGTATACGGGACAATAATTCACCCCTCCACTTT CASSIRDNNSPLHF
TRBJ1-1 NA NA TRBV28 TGTGCCAGCAGTTTACAGGGGTTGAATGCTGCTTTCTTT CASSLQGLNAAFF
TRBJ2-1 TRBD1 NA TRBV29-1 TGCAGCGTCGTGGACAGGGGGCGCGTCAGTGAGCAGTTCTTC CSVVDRGRVSEQFF
TRBJ2-7 NA NA TRBV28 TGTGCCAGCACCCCCCTTGGGAGGAGCTCCTACGAGCAGTACTTC CASTPLGRSSYEQYF
TRBJ1-3 NA NA TRBV6-5 TGTGCCACAGGGGATCGGGGAAACACCATATATTTT CATGDRGNTIYF
TRBJ1-1 NA NA TRBV19 TGTGCCAGTAGTACAGCCGGGACACGGGGGGACACTGAAGCTTTCTTT CASSTAGTRGDTEAFF
TRBJ1-1 NA NA TRBV5-1 TGCGCCAGCAGCTTGCAGGGAATCTTATTGAACACTGAAGCTTTCTTT CASSLQGILLNTEAFF
TRBJ1-6 TRBD1 NA TRBV5-5 TGTGCCAGCAGCCAGGGGGAAGGTTATTCACCCCTCCACTTT CASSQGEGYSPLHF
TRBJ1-1 NA few TRBV30 TGTGCCTTCAGAAGGGGGAACACTGAAGCTTTCTTT CAFRRGNTEAFF
TRBJ2-1 TRBD2 once TRBV7-9 TGTGCCAGCAGCGCCGGGACTAGTTCCTACAATGAGCAGTTCTTC CASSAGTSSYNEQFF
TRBJ2-7 TRBD2 NA TRBV28 TGTGCCAGCAGTTTATTTAGCGGGGGGGACTACGAGCAGTACTTC CASSLFSGGDYEQYF
TRBJ2-1 TRBD1 NA TRBV27 TGTGCCAGCAGTCCCATTATGTATAGGGGGCGCAATGAGCAGTTCTTC CASSPIMYRGRNEQFF
TRBJ1-2 TRBD1 NA TRBV11-2 TGTGCCAGCAGCCTCTCAGGGGGTGGCTACACCTTC CASSLSGGGYTF
TRBJ2-3 NA NA TRBV5-1 TGCGCCAGCAGCTTGGCCTCTAGCGCCTACACAGATACGCAGTATTTT CASSLASSAYTDTQYF
TRBJ1-6 NA NA TRBV27 TGTGCCAGCAGTCAGGGAATCTCACCCCTCCACTTT CASSQGISPLHF
TRBJ2-2 NA NA TRBV7-6 TGTGCCAGCAGCTCTACCCTAGGCACCGGGGAGCTGTTTTTT CASSSTLGTGELFF
TRBJ2-3 NA NA TRBV6-2/TRBV6-3 TGTGCCAGCAGCGGTCCGAGTACAGATACGCAGTATTTT CASSGPSTDTQYF
TRBJ2-7 NA NA TRBV27 TGTGCCAGCAGTTTAAGTGCAGGGCCCCTGGGGGAGCAGTACTTC CASSLSAGPLGEQYF
TRBJ1-5 NA NA TRBV12-2 TGTGCAAGTCGCTTAGCGACTTCGTACGGCAATCAGCCCCAGCATTTT CASRLATSYGNQPQHF
TRBJ1-6 TRBD1 NA TRBV7-9 TGTGCCAGCAGCTTAATCAGGGGGAGTAGTTCACCCCTCCACTTT CASSLIRGSSSPLHF
TRBJ2-7 NA NA TRBV20-1 TGCAGTGCGAACAGAGCCTACGAGCAGTACTTC CSANRAYEQYF
TRBJ2-1 NA NA TRBV7-2 TGTGCCAGCAGCTCACATCAGGGTCGTAGTCCGTTCTTC CASSSHQGRSPFF
TRBJ1-3 NA NA TRBV5-5 TGTGCCAGCAGTTCAGAGTTGCGGGAAAACACCATATATTTT CASSSELRENTIYF
TRBJ1-2 NA NA TRBV7-9 TGTGCCAGCAGCTTAGCAATCCAATTTTATGGCTACACCTTC CASSLAIQFYGYTF